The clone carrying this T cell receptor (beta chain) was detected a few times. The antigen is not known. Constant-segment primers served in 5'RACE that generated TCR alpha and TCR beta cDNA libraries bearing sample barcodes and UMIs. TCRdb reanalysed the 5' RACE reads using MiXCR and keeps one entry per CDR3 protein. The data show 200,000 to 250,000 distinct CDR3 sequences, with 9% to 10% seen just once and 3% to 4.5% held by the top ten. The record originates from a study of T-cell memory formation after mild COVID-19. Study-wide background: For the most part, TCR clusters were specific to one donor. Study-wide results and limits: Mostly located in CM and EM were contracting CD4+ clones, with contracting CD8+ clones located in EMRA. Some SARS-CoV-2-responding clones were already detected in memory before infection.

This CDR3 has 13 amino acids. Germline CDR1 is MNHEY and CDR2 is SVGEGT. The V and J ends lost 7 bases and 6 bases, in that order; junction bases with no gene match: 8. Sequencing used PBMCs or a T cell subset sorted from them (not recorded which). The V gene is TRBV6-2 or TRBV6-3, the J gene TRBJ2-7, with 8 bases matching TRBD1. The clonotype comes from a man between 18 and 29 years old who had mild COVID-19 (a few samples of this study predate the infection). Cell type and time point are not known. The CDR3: CASKQGVFAEQYF. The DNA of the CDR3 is TGTGCCAGCAAACAGGGGGTCTTCGCCGAGCAGTACTTC.